The 3 T cell receptor beta chains listed next were all sequenced from one sample in a study of T cell responses to AZD1222 COVID-19 vaccine. Generated by immunoSEQ multiplex PCR, the TCRdb table keeps only in-frame clones and is missing some. The sample shows roughly 180,000 clones, 94% of them seen only once. The starting material was peripheral blood, obtained on day 0 of AZD1222 vaccination. Every receptor here comes from an adult in good health.

This clone was found a few times. The rearrangement joins TRBV27 to TRBJ1-2; tentative D call: TRBD1 (6 bases). This CDR3 spans 14 amino acids. Trimming shortened V by 5 bases and J by 3 bases, and 13 bases separated the two germline ends. Germline values: CDR1 MNHEY, CDR2 SMNVEV (reference sequence). For the CDR3, the DNA is TGTGCCAGCAGTCCAAGACAGGTTCACTATGGCTACACCTTC. This encodes CASSPRQVHYGYTF.

This chain links TRBV28 with TRBJ2-2, with 12 positions matching TRBD2. CDR3 length: 14 amino acids. Germline CDR1 and CDR2: MDHEN and SYDVKM. V trimming: 7 bases; J trimming: 7 bases; junction bases outside the gene matches: 4. The CDR3 sequence: CASTPSGRGGELFF. CDR3 sequence (DNA): TGTGCCAGCACCCCTAGCGGGAGGGGCGGGGAGCTGTTTTTT.

The genes are TRBV9 and TRBJ1-2; D not certain. Germline V CDR1 and CDR2: SGDLS, YYNGEE. This CDR3 has 13 residues. V lost 0 bases, J lost 2 bases, and 5 bases lay in between. The chain's CDR3 is CASSVGDNYGYTF. The DNA for the CDR3 is TGTGCCAGCAGCGTAGGTGACAACTATGGCTACACCTTC.